This T cell receptor (beta chain) was captured by sequencing in a study of post-analysis software for immune sequencing data (dated by TCRdb to between 2014 and 2017). Study-level background: Recorded disease courses included relapsing-remitting, secondary progressive and progressive-relapsing multiple sclerosis, with some patients lacking subtype annotation. The patient repertoires were set against about 12 previously published healthy control repertoires from donors whose ages ranged from roughly 6 to 27 years. A subset of samples was prepared in parallel using single-end sample barcoding, then pooled and co-amplified after Illumina adapter ligation.

To demonstrate the VDJtools post-analysis software, the study profiled TCR beta repertoires from the peripheral blood of about 13 young patients with multiple sclerosis. The patients with multiple sclerosis were children and adolescents between roughly 6 and 16 years of age. The CDR3 has 13 amino acids, counting the end cysteine and phenylalanine. The sequence is cut down to CDR3 DNA, 39 bases in frame from base 1. CDR1 and CDR2 are read off the germline V gene as SGHTA and FQGNSA. V is clipped by 5 bases and J by 10 bases, and the sequence between their germline boundaries is 15 bases long. Library preparation used PCR. Data came from an Illumina HiSeq 2500. To reduce PCR and sequencing biases, unique molecular identifiers were built into the TCR beta cDNA libraries. Every 1 to 10 million input T cells yielded 500,000 or so cDNA molecules, meaning each molecule approximated one T cell. The patient libraries were prepared and sequenced using the same protocol as the earlier healthy control dataset. Within a given batch, samples were prepared together, multiplexed and sequenced on the same HiSeq lane. The published analysis was carried out like this. Raw barcoded reads were processed with MIGEC, and single-read molecular identifier groups were discarded before consensus assembly and CDR3 extraction. Clonotype tables were post-analysed with VDJtools, and diversity was normalized by down-sampling all datasets to the smallest sample size. Repertoire overlap clustering matched CDR3 amino acid but not nucleotide sequences to correct batch-related cross-sample contamination. TCRdb reprocessed the public reads (quality trimming at Q25 with fastp, clone calling with MiXCR) and kept in-frame beta chains. Rows matching on CDR3 protein sequence are summarized as one entry with the most common DNA and genes. TCRdb's processing, not the authors' own work, is the source of the V and J calls. This sample holds 650,000 to 900,000 distinct CDR3 sequences; more than 45% were observed only once. The top ten clonotypes cover 4.9% of the sample.

Results the study describes overall, beyond this receptor: Multiple sclerosis patients had significantly lower normalized Chao1 diversity than controls, a result that suggests substantial peripheral T-cell clonal expansion. The control group was slightly older than the multiple sclerosis patient group. Direct clustering with F measure revealed strong co-clustering of samples prepared in the same batch, which led to a batch-effect correction. Significantly higher frequencies in patients than in controls were found for about five TRBV segments, including TRBV5-6, TRBV5-1 and TRBV20-1.

Points on this clonotype: Its antigen is not yet known. Base quality data are lacking; no much larger clone is found one base away.

This clonotype was obtained from a girl aged 10 to 17 with multiple sclerosis. The receptor chain draws on TRBV7-2 and TRBJ2-1; too little of a D gene remains to name it. Sequenced input: blood. The DNA sequence is as follows: TGTGCCAGCAGCCTAGAGATGATTTTAGAGCAGTTCTTC. It encodes CASSLEMILEQFF.